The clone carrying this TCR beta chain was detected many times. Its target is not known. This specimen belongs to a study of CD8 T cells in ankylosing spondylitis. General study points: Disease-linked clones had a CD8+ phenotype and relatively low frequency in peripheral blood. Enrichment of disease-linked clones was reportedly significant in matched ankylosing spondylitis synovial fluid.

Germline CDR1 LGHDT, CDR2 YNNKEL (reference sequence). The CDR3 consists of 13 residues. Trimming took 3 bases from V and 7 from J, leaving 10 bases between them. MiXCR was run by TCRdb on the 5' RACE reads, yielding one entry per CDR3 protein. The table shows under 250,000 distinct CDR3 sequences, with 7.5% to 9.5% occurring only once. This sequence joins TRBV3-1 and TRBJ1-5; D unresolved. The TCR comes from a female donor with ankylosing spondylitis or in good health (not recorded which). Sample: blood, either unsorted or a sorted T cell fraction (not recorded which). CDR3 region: CASSQGLDQPQHF. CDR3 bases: TGTGCCAGCAGCCAGGGCCTTGACCAGCCCCAGCATTTT.